This T cell receptor (beta chain) appears in the sequencing data of a study of blood T cells in healthy people across ages. This CDR3 comprises 15 residues. CDR1 ENHRY and CDR2 SYGVKD come from the germline V gene. V shed 0 bases and J 2 bases; nucleotides not matched to a gene: 0. Primed by a sample-barcoded 5' primer and a J-beta primer mix, a second PCR proceeded for 7 to 11 cycles. Each TCR beta cDNA got a 12-nucleotide random molecular identifier. TCRdb reprocessed the 5' RACE reads with MiXCR, giving one entry per CDR3 protein. The sample records 660,000 or so distinct CDR3 sequences, 58% being singletons.

This TCR came from a man aged 55 to 70 in good health. The material sequenced was blood. The chain links TRBV10-3 to TRBJ2-1, with 8 nucleotides matching TRBD2. CDR3 loop: CAISESSGAYNEQFF. In DNA form, the CDR3 reads TGTGCCATCAGTGAGTCTAGCGGGGCCTACAATGAGCAGTTCTTC.